This TCR beta chain was observed in a study of cytomegalovirus exposure and HLA in healthy donors. On the study more broadly: Researchers previously reported finding 90 million to 130 million unique TCR beta sequences from around 200 million T cells.

General study results and limits: In a later analysis, parvovirus B19, influenza, CMV and Epstein-Barr virus appeared linked to several top co-occurrence clusters. Being productive about 87% or about 30% of the time was typical of most TCR beta V segments in an earlier analysis.

In the PCR, 60 Vbeta and 13 Jbeta primers were used. The repertoire was sequenced with immunoSEQ multiplex PCR; TCRdb's copy has only in-frame clones and lacks some. The sample carries about 120,000 clones, around 65% recorded once. Turning to this clone: The antigen is unknown.

Trimming removed 5 bases from V and 2 bases from J, with 13 bases in between. The CDR3 consists of 14 residues. Germline V gives CDR1 LNHDA, CDR2 SQIVND (reference sequence). The V and J genes are TRBV19 and TRBJ2-7; perhaps TRBD2 as D (6 bases). The source material was PBMCs. The source of this sequence is a young man in good health and CMV-seronegative. In DNA, the CDR3 is TGTGCCAGTAGTCCGGCGGGGCGAGCCTACGAGCAGTACTTC. Translation: CASSPAGRAYEQYF.